This TCR beta chain was identified in a study of blood T cells in healthy people across ages (dated by TCRdb to the mid-2010s). In terms of the full investigation: In model experiments, roughly one uniquely barcoded TCR beta cDNA molecule per two T cells was captured by template switching. To avoid experimental bias, donors of different ages were randomly spread across the sequencing lanes. To track age-related changes in TCR beta repertoire diversity, the study relied on deep sequencing normalized with unique cDNA molecular identifiers. The donors were divided into four age groups: young (average around 15 years), middle-aged (over 35), aged (around 59) and long-lived (about 84). Two additional independent replicas of 1 million unique cDNA reads from the same blood draw were analyzed for two donors (one aged 18 to 29 and one aged 80 or older).

The CDR3 has 14 amino acids, counting the end cysteine and phenylalanine. Only CDR3 DNA remains: 42 bases, in frame from the first base. V is cut by 5 bases and J by 3 bases, and the space between the germline ends is 13 bases. The germline V gene (reference sequence) gives CDR1 as MNHEY and CDR2 as SMNVEV. Library preparation was by 5' RACE. Instrument used: Illumina HiSeq 2500. The second PCR ran for about 6 to 12 cycles and used a J-beta primer mix along with a sample-barcoded 5' primer. Each TCR beta cDNA molecule received a unique molecular identifier from a template-switch 5' adaptor carrying 12 random nucleotides. Each sample yielded at least 3 million CDR3-containing paired-end reads. First-strand cDNA was synthesized from all RNA with the Mint cDNA synthesis kit, primed by a TRBC-specific oligonucleotide. All cDNA was treated with uracil-DNA glycosylase and then went through a first 18-cycle PCR with the universal primers M1SS and BC2_uni_R. Concerning the study's data processing: For normalization, 1 million high-quality reads, each with a distinct molecular identifier, were randomly selected from each sample. Instead of being binned into consensus sequences, reads that shared molecular identifiers were thrown out. MiTCR, with a Q25 quality threshold and the strictest error-elimination algorithm, was used for CDR3 identification, clonotype clustering and error correction. A nonparametric unseen species model with Euler transformation was used to estimate lower-bound total TCR beta diversity. Through fastp at Q25 and MiXCR, TCRdb rebuilt clones from the public reads, retaining in-frame beta chains. Entries that share a CDR3 protein sequence are merged under the most common genes and DNA. TCRdb assigned the V and J calls; the authors' analysis was not used. The sample contains 1.6 million or so distinct CDR3 sequences, around 36% of them found a single time. About 11% of the sample belongs to the ten largest clones.

Findings and caveats that apply to the study as a whole: Observed TCR beta diversity per million T cells fell roughly linearly with age, and a significant reduction was already apparent by age roughly 40. Compared with the aged group, the long-lived group had more naive CD4+ T cells, fewer expanded clones and increased TCR diversity, suggesting age selection. There was a strong correlation between observed TCR beta diversity and the percentage of naive T cells measured by flow cytometry. Estimates of total diversity from one million sequenced T cells were regarded as lower bounds and underestimates. The CMV infection status of donors was not known, potentially confounding age-related changes in expanded clonotypes. Bulk unsorted PBMC profiling prevented conclusive comparison of naive and antigen-experienced compartments.

Systemically healthy Caucasian individuals from Russia, 35 to 50 in total and aged roughly 6 to 100 years, were included as donors. Around 9.9 milliliters of peripheral blood were collected from each donor into EDTA-treated Vacutainer tubes. Ficoll-Paque density-gradient centrifugation was used to isolate PBMCs, with at least 6.5 million obtained per sample. Total RNA was extracted from PBMCs with Trizol reagent, with at least 5.5 micrograms obtained per sample. Naive CD45RAhigh/CD27high T cell percentages were measured by flow cytometry on a PBMC aliquot from every donor. A word on this clonotype: Its binding antigen is unknown. No per-base quality is available; no much larger clone lies one base away.

Recombination connected TRBV27 to TRBJ1-1, and TRBD1 may be the D gene, going by 5 matching bases. Material for sequencing was blood. The TCR originated in a woman aged 30 to 39 in good health. The DNA is as follows: TGTGCCAGCAGTGCCCTCAGGGCTCACACTGAAGCTTTCTTT. This yields the protein CASSALRAHTEAFF.